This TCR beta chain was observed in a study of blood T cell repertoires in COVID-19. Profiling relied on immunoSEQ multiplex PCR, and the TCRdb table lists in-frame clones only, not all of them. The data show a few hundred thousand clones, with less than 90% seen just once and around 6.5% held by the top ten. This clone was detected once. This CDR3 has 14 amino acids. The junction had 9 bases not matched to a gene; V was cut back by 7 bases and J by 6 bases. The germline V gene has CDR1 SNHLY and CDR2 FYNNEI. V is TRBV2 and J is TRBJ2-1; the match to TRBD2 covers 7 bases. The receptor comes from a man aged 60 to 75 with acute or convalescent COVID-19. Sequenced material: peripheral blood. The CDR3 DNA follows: TGTGCCAGCAATGTGGGAGGGCCGGGCAATGAGCAGTTCTTC. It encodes CASNVGGPGNEQFF.